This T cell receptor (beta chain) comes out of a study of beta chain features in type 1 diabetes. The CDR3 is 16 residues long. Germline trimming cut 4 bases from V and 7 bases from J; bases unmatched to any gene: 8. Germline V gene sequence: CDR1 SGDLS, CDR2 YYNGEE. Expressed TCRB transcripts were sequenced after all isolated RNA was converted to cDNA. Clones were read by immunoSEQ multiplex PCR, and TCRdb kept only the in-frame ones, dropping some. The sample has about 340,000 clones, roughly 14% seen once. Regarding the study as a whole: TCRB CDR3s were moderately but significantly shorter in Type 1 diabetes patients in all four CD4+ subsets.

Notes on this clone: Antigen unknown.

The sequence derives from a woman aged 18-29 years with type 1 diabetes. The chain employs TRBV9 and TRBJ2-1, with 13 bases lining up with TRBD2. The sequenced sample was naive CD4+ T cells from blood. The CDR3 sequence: CASSPRTSGRGNEQFF. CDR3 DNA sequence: TGTGCCAGCAGCCCCCGAACTAGCGGGAGGGGGAATGAGCAGTTCTTC.